A single sample is the source of the 6 T cell receptor beta chains below, sequenced in a study of spatial heterogeneity in lung cancer (dated by TCRdb to between 2019 and 2020). Libraries were constructed by 5' RACE. Instrument used: NextSeq 500. Clones were called with MiXCR by TCRdb after fastp trimmed the public reads at Q25, and only in-frame beta chains were retained. Every entry covers one CDR3 protein and lists the most common genes and DNA from its rows. The sample has roughly 48,000 distinct CDR3 sequences on record, less than 6% of them singletons. Roughly 10% of the sample lies in the top ten. Sample time point, as interpreted from the label and publication: sample taken at primary tumor resection. This specimen consisted of PBMCs, obtained at surgery. The receptors were gathered from a male donor with early-stage non-small cell lung cancer.

The table lists this clonotype with a few counts. This sequence joins TRBV9 and TRBJ2-3, with a weak D call TRBD2 (6 bases). The V and J ends lost 3 bases and 1 base respectively, with 12 bases between them. The CDR3 consists of 15 residues. CDR1 is SGDLS, CDR2 YYNGEE, per germline. The CDR3 DNA is TGTGCCAGCAGCGCATGGGAGGACCGCACAGATACGCAGTATTTT. Protein: CASSAWEDRTDTQYF. Combining the CDR3 with reference TRBV9 and TRBJ2-3 gives the whole variable domain DSGVTQTPKHLITATGQRVTLRCSPRSGDLSVYWYQQSLDQGLQFLIQYYNGEERAKGNILERFSAQQFPDLHSELNLSSLELGDSALYFCASSAWEDRTDTQYFGPGTRLTVL.

This chain connects TRBV20-1 to TRBJ2-1, with TRBD2 identical over 11 bases. After removal of 3 bases from V and 2 bases from J, the junction contained 6 bases not matched to a gene. The length of the CDR3 is 16 residues. In germline, CDR1 is DFQATT, CDR2 SNEGSKA (reference sequence). The CDR3 protein is CSASLAGGMAYNEQFF. CDR3 bases: TGCAGTGCTAGTCTAGCGGGAGGTATGGCCTACAATGAGCAGTTCTTC.

This clonotype was detected only a few times. The chain links TRBV5-1 to TRBJ2-1; the D is unclear. V lost 2 bases, J lost 6 bases, and 12 bases lay in between. CDR1 SGHRS and CDR2 YFSETQ come from the germline V gene. The CDR3 is 14 amino acids. The CDR3 region has the DNA TGCGCCAGCAGCTTAAGAATTGGTGGCAATGAGCAGTTCTTC. Protein: CASSLRIGGNEQFF.

At least ten counts were recorded for this clonotype. This chain uses TRBV30 with TRBJ2-3, with 9 bases identical to TRBD1. The CDR3 length is 14 residues. V lost 4 bases to trimming and J lost 3 bases; unmatched junction nucleotides: 5. The germline V gene has CDR1 GTSNPN and CDR2 SVGIG (reference sequence). CDR3 bases: TGTGCCTGGAACCGGGACAGGGTAACAGATACGCAGTATTTT. Translating it yields CAWNRDRVTDTQYF.

With respect to this clonotype: A read error is possible here, since a much larger clone lies one base away. This chain joins TRBV7-2 and TRBJ2-3; weak D call: TRBD2 (5 bases). The CDR3 has 14 amino acids. Germline CDR1 and CDR2: SGHTA and FQGNSA. Written as DNA, the CDR3 is TGTGTCAGCAGCCGCTCGAAAGGAGGAGATACGCAGTATTTT. It is translated as CVSSRSKGGDTQYF.

This clonotype was seen many times. The chain carries TRBV5-1 and TRBJ2-1; a weak D match, TRBD1 (6 bases). Per the germline V gene, CDR1 is SGHRS and CDR2 is YFSETQ. Trimming stripped 4 bases from V and 1 base from J, with 9 bases between. This CDR3 comprises 14 residues. The CDR3 region has the DNA TGCGCCAGCAGCGCAGGGGAATCCTACAATGAGCAGTTCTTC. It specifies CASSAGESYNEQFF.